This paragraph covers one T cell receptor (beta chain) sequence. Germline V gene sequence: CDR1 LNHDA, CDR2 SQIVND (reference sequence). There are 12 residues in the CDR3. Trimming cost V 8 bases and J 5 bases; bases outside gene matches: 4. Only in-frame clones appear in the TCRdb table, and some are missing; sequencing was by immunoSEQ multiplex PCR. The sample consists of hundreds of thousands of clones, roughly 87% of them appearing once. The sample belongs to a study of blood T cell repertoires in COVID-19. This rearrangement joins TRBV19 to TRBJ1-1; 8 bases are a match to TRBD1. Sample: peripheral blood. This TCR derives from a man between 18 and 35 years old with active or convalescent COVID-19. The CDR3 here is CASVDRGTEAFF. Written as DNA, the CDR3 is TGTGCCAGTGTCGACAGGGGAACTGAAGCTTTCTTT.